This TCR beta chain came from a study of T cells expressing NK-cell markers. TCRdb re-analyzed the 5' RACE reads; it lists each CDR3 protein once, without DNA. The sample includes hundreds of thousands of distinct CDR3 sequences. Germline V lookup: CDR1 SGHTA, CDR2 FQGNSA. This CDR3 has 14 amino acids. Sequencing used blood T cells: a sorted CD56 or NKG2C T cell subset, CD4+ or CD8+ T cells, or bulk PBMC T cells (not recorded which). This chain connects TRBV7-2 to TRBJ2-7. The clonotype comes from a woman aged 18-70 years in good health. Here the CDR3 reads CASSLGSQPNEQYF. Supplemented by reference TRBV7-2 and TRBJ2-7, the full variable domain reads GAGVSQSPSNKVTEKGKDVELRCDPISGHTALYWYRQSLGQGLEFLIYFQGNSAPDKSGLPSDRFSAERTGGSVSTLTIQRTQQEDSAVYLCASSLGSQPNEQYFGPGTRLTVT.